Listed below are T cell receptor beta chains from one sample, sequenced in a study of cytomegalovirus exposure and HLA in healthy donors. Some clones are missing from TCRdb's copy, which holds only in-frame ones; the method was immunoSEQ multiplex PCR. The sample includes approximately 70,000 clones, roughly 93% of them seen just once. The source material was PBMCs. Receptors were obtained from a woman between 18 and 29 years old in good health and CMV-seropositive. Both conserved end residues are part of each CDR3. D genes are given only for firm matches.

D: TRBD2
V: TRBV5-1
J: TRBJ2-5
CDR3: CASSPRLAGLGDQETQYF

D: .
V: TRBV5-1
J: TRBJ2-2
CDR3: CASSVGGTEAPGELFF

D: TRBD2
V: TRBV6-1
J: TRBJ2-5
CDR3: CASSSLAGDQETQYF

D: .
V: TRBV2
J: TRBJ2-2
CDR3: CASSEAYMTGELFF

D: .
V: TRBV6-1
J: TRBJ1-5
CDR3: CASLRGAGQPQHF

D: TRBD2
V: TRBV2
J: TRBJ2-7
CDR3: CASSRTSLPYEQYF

D: .
V: TRBV5-1
J: TRBJ2-2
CDR3: CASSFQAGLTGELFF

D: TRBD1
V: TRBV9
J: TRBJ2-1
CDR3: CASSVTPGQGANNEQFF

D: .
V: TRBV9
J: TRBJ2-7
CDR3: CASSVEGRGLYEQYF

D: TRBD2
V: TRBV5-6
J: TRBJ2-5
CDR3: CASSLVSSGGQETQYF

D: TRBD2
V: TRBV5-1
J: TRBJ2-7
CDR3: CASSPGGTSGSYEQYF

D: TRBD2
V: TRBV7-2
J: TRBJ2-3
CDR3: CASSPRGLAITDTQYF

D: .
V: TRBV18
J: TRBJ2-2
CDR3: CASSPPGRNTGELFF

D: TRBD1
V: TRBV19
J: TRBJ1-2
CDR3: CASSPTGYGYTF

D: .
V: TRBV7-2
J: TRBJ2-7
CDR3: CASSPGFNPGYEQYF

D: .
V: TRBV9
J: TRBJ2-1
CDR3: CASSVGAAGHGSYNEQFF

D: TRBD2
V: TRBV10-1
J: TRBJ2-7
CDR3: CASRGIAGGPTPLYEQYF

D: .
V: TRBV28
J: TRBJ1-4
CDR3: CASSLSERRLFF

D: .
V: TRBV10-2
J: TRBJ2-7
CDR3: CASSEAGGRGYEQYF

D: .
V: TRBV14
J: TRBJ2-6
CDR3: CASSQEGQKGSGANVLTF

D: TRBD1
V: TRBV5-8
J: TRBJ2-2
CDR3: CASSWGQGSNTGELFF

D: .
V: TRBV21-1
J: TRBJ2-4
CDR3: CASSKEWHRGDYSSLAKNIQYF

D: TRBD2
V: TRBV7-8
J: TRBJ2-7
CDR3: CASSLARVVAGSSYEQYF

D: .
V: TRBV6-5
J: TRBJ1-6
CDR3: CASQDKNSPLHF

D: TRBD2
V: TRBV7-2
J: TRBJ2-7
CDR3: CASSRGLAGGYEQYF

D: .
V: TRBV29-1
J: TRBJ1-2
CDR3: CSVVDTEDYGYTF

D: .
V: TRBV10-3
J: TRBJ1-4
CDR3: CAISDSGNSEKLFF

D: TRBD1
V: TRBV7-6
J: TRBJ2-2
CDR3: CASSQRTGGTGELFF

D: TRBD1
V: TRBV7-2
J: TRBJ1-1
CDR3: CASSLQSGTVNTEAFF

D: .
V: TRBV5-1
J: TRBJ2-6
CDR3: CASSSPESSGANVLTF

D: TRBD1
V: TRBV30
J: TRBJ2-7
CDR3: CAWSLTGATPYF

D: .
V: TRBV19
J: TRBJ1-5
CDR3: CASSLHRSNQPQHF

D: .
V: TRBV9
J: TRBJ2-1
CDR3: CASSVGGGSYNEQFF

D: TRBD1
V: TRBV27
J: TRBJ2-2
CDR3: CASSWTGGINTGELFF

D: .
V: TRBV28
J: TRBJ1-5
CDR3: CASKSTWVDQPQHF

D: .
V: TRBV9
J: TRBJ1-6
CDR3: CASSSGWKNSPLHF

D: .
V: TRBV12-2
J: TRBJ2-4
CDR3: CASRLESGREQGSFRAKNIQYF

D: TRBD1
V: TRBV5-4
J: TRBJ1-4
CDR3: CASRDTGTDNEKLFF